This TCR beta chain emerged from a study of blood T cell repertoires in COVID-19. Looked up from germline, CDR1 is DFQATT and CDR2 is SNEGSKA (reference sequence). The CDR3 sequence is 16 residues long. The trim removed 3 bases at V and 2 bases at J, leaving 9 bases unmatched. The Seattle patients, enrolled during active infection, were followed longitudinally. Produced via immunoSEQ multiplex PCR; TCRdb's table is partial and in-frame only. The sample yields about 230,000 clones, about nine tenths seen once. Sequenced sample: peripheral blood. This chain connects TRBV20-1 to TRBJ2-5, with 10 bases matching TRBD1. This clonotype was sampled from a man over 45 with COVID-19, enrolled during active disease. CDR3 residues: CSASDRGPTKQETQYF. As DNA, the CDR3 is TGCAGTGCTAGTGACAGGGGGCCGACAAAACAAGAGACCCAGTACTTC.